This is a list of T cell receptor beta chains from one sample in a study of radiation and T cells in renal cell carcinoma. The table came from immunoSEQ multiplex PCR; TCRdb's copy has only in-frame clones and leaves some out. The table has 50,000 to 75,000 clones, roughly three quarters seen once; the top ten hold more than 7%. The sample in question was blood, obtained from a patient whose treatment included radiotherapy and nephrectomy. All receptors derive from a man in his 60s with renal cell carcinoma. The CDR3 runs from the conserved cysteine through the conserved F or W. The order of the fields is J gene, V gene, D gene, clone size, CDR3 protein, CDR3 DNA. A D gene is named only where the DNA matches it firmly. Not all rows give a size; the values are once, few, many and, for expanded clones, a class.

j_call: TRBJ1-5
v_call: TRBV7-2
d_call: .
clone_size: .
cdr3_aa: CASSPNLRHIYSNQPQHF
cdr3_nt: TGTGCCAGCAGCCCAAACCTCCGACACATCTATAGCAATCAGCCCCAGCATTTT

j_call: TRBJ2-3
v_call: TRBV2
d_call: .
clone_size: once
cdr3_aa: CASSELAADTQYF
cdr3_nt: TGTGCCAGCAGTGAACTAGCTGCAGATACGCAGTATTTT

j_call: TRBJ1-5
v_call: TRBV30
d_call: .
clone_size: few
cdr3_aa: CAWSVGRANQPQHF
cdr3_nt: TGTGCCTGGAGTGTTGGAAGAGCCAATCAGCCCCAGCATTTT

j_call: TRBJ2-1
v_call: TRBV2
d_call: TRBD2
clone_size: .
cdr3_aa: CASTLAGNEQFF
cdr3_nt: TGTGCCAGCACCTTAGCGGGGAATGAGCAGTTCTTC

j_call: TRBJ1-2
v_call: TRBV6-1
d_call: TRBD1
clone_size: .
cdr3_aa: CASSGGTGNYGYTF
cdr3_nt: TGTGCCAGCAGTGGCGGGACAGGGAACTATGGCTACACCTTC

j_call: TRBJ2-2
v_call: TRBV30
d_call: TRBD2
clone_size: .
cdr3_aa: CAWSVLVGGRFTGELFF
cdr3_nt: TGTGCCTGGAGTGTACTAGTTGGCGGGAGGTTCACCGGGGAGCTGTTTTTT

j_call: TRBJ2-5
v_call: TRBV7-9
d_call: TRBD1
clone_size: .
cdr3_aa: CASSLGQAPGTQYF
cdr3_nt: TGTGCCAGCAGTCTAGGACAGGCCCCGGGGACCCAGTACTTC

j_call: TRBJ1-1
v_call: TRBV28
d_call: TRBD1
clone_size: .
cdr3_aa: CASSVAGTGGRDFF
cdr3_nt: TGTGCCAGCAGTGTAGCCGGGACAGGGGGCAGGGATTTCTTT

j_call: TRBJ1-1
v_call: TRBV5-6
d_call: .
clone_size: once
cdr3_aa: CASSLTGPRGTFF
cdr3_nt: TGTGCCAGCAGCTTGACCGGGCCCCGGGGGACTTTCTTT

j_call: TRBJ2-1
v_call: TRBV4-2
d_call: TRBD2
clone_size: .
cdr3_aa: CASSQTAGVPYNEQFF
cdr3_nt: TGTGCCAGCAGCCAAACGGCGGGAGTACCCTACAATGAGCAGTTCTTC

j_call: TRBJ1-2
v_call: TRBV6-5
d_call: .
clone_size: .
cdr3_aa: CASSKQGFANYGYTF
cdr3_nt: TGTGCCAGCAGTAAACAGGGTTTTGCTAACTATGGCTACACCTTC

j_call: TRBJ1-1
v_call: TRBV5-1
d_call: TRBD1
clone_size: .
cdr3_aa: CASSGEDRGSTEAFF
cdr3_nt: TGCGCCAGCAGCGGAGAGGACAGGGGAAGCACTGAAGCTTTCTTT

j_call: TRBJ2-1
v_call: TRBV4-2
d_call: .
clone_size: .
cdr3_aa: CASSQARGYNEQFF
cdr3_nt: TGTGCCAGCAGCCAAGCGCGGGGATACAATGAGCAGTTCTTC

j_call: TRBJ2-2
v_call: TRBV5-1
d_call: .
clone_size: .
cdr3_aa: CASSWTTGTGELFF
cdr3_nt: TGCGCCAGCAGCTGGACAACGGGTACCGGGGAGCTGTTTTTT

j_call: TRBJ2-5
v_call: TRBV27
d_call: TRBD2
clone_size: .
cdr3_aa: CASSRARGDQETQYF
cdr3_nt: TGTGCCAGTTCACGGGCCCGGGGGGACCAAGAGACCCAGTACTTC

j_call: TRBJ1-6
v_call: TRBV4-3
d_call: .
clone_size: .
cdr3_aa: CASSQDLRYPLHF
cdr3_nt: TGCGCCAGCAGCCAAGATTTGAGGTATCCCCTCCACTTT

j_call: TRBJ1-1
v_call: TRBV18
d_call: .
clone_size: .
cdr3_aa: CASGSTRAGEAFF
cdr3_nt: TGTGCCAGTGGGTCGACGAGAGCAGGTGAAGCTTTCTTT

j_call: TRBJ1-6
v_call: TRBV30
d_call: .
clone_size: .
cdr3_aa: CAWSPREAYNSPLHF
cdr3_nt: TGTGCCTGGAGCCCCCGGGAGGCGTATAATTCACCCCTCCACTTT

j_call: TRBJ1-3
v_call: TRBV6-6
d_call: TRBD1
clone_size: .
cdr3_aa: CASARGSGNTIYF
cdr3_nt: TGTGCCAGCGCCAGGGGGAGTGGAAACACCATATATTTT

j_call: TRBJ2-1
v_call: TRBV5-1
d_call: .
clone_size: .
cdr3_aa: CASSLVADLEEGEQFF
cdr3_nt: TGCGCCAGCAGCTTGGTGGCGGACCTAGAGGAAGGTGAGCAGTTCTTC

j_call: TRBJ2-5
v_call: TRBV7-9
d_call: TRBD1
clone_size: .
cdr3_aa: CAGTGGRETQYF
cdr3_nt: TGTGCCGGGACAGGGGGAAGGGAGACCCAGTACTTC

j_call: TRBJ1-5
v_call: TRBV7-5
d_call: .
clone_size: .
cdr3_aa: CASSLSDGPQHF
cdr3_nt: TGTGCCAGCAGCTTGTCGGATGGGCCCCAGCATTTT

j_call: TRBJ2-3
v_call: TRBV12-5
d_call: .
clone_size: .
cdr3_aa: CASGLPPGDRDTQYF
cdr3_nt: TGTGCTAGTGGTTTGCCGCCAGGGGATAGGGATACGCAGTATTTT

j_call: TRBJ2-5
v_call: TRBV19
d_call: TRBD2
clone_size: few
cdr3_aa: CASSFGTSAETQYF
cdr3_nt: TGTGCCAGTAGTTTCGGGACTAGCGCAGAGACCCAGTACTTC

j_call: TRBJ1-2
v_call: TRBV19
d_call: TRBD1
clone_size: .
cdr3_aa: CASSFTGTGNGYTF
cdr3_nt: TGTGCCAGTAGTTTTACCGGGACAGGGAATGGCTACACCTTC

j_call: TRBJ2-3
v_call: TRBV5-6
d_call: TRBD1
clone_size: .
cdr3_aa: CASSFGTGGTDTQYF
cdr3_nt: TGTGCCAGCAGCTTTGGGACAGGGGGAACAGATACGCAGTATTTT

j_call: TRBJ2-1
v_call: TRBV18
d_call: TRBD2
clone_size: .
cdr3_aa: CASSLGASGYNEQFF
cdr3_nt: TGTGCCAGCTCACTCGGCGCTAGCGGATACAATGAGCAGTTCTTC

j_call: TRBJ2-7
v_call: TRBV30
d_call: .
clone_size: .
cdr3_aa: CAWSGVGGSYEQYF
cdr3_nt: TGTGCCTGGAGTGGGGTAGGGGGGTCCTACGAGCAGTACTTC

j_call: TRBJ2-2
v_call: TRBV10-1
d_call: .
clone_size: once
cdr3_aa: CASSGRENTGELFF
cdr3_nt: TGCGCCAGCAGCGGACGAGAAAACACCGGGGAGCTGTTTTTT

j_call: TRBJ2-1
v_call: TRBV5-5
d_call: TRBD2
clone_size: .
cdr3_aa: CASSLELAGYNEQFF
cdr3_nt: TGTGCCAGCAGCTTGGAACTAGCGGGGTACAATGAGCAGTTCTTC

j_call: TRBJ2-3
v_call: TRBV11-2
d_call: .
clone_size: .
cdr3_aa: CASSLSRTPDTQYF
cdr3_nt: TGTGCCAGCAGCTTAAGCAGAACGCCAGATACGCAGTATTTT

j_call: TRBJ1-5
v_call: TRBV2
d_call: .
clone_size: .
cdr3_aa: CASSEDTANNQPQHF
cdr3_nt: TGTGCCAGCAGTGAAGATACGGCCAACAATCAGCCCCAGCATTTT

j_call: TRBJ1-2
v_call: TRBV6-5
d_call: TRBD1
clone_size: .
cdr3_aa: CASSSVGTGDYGYTF
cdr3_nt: TGTGCCAGCAGTTCGGTAGGGACAGGCGACTATGGCTACACCTTC

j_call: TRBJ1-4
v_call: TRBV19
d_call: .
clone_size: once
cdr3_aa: CASSARPGPNEKLFF
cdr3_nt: TGTGCCAGTAGTGCCAGGCCCGGACCTAATGAAAAACTGTTTTTT

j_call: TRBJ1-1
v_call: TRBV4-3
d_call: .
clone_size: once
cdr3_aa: CASSQESYTEAFF
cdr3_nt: TGCGCCAGCAGCCAAGAGTCGTACACTGAAGCTTTCTTT

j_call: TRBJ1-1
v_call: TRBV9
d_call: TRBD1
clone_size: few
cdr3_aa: CASSVGTGGRREAFF
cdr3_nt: TGTGCCAGCAGCGTAGGGACAGGGGGGCGTCGTGAAGCTTTCTTT

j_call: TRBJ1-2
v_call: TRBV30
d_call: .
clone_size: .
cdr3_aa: CAWSVNGRNIYGYTF
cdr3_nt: TGTGCCTGGAGTGTAAATGGCAGAAACATCTATGGCTACACCTTC

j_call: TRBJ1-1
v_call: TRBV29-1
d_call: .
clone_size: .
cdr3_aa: CSVASQGTNTEAFF
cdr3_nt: TGCAGCGTGGCATCACAGGGTACGAACACTGAAGCTTTCTTT

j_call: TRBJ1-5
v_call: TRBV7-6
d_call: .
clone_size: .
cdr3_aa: CASSPGGGHSNQPQHF
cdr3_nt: TGTGCCAGCAGCCCGGGCGGGGGCCATAGCAATCAGCCCCAGCATTTT

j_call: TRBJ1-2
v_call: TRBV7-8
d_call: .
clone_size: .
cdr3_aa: CASSMDRYGYTF
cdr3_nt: TGTGCCAGCTCCATGGACCGCTATGGCTACACCTTC

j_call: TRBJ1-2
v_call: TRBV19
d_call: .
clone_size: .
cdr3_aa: CASRQERYYGYTF
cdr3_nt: TGTGCCAGTAGACAGGAGAGGTACTATGGCTACACCTTC

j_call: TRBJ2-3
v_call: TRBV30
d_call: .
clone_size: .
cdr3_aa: CAWSVGYTQYF
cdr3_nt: TGTGCCTGGAGTGTTGGGTATACGCAGTATTTT

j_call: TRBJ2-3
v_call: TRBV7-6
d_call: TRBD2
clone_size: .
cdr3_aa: CASSFFSGREWYTDTQYF
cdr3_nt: TGTGCCAGCAGCTTTTTTAGCGGGAGAGAGTGGTACACAGATACGCAGTATTTT

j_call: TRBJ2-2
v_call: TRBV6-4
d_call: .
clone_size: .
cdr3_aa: CASSVEVGTGELFF
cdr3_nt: TGTGCCAGCAGTGTTGAAGTTGGAACCGGGGAGCTGTTTTTT

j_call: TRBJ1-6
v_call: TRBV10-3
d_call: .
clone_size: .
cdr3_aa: CAISEGDINSPLHF
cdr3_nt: TGTGCCATCAGTGAAGGAGACATCAATTCACCCCTCCACTTT

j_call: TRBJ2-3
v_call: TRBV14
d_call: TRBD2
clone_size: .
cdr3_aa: CASSHVAGVADTQYF
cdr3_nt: TGTGCCAGCAGTCATGTAGCGGGGGTTGCAGATACGCAGTATTTT

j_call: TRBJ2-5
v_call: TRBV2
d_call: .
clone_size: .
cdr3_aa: CASREIAVGETQYF
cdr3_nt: TGTGCCAGCAGGGAGATAGCGGTAGGAGAGACCCAGTACTTC

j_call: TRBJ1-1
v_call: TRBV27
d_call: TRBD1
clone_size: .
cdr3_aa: CASSPLQGAVSTEAFF
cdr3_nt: TGTGCCAGCAGTCCCCTACAGGGGGCAGTGAGTACTGAAGCTTTCTTT

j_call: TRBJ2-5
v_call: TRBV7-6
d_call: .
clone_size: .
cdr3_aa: CASSLGGSAETQYF
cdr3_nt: TGTGCCAGCAGCTTAGGGGGGAGTGCAGAGACCCAGTACTTC

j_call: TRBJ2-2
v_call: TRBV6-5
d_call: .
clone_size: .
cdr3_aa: CASSLAPQGTGELFF
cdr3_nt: TGTGCCAGCAGTTTAGCCCCACAGGGAACCGGGGAGCTGTTTTTT

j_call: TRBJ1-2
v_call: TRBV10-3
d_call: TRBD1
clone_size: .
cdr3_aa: CAIYRPLMTGYGYTF
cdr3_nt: TGTGCCATCTATCGCCCACTCATGACAGGGTATGGCTACACCTTC

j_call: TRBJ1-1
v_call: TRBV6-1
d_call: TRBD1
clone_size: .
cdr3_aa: CASSVRQGETEAFF
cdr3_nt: TGTGCCAGCAGTGTAAGACAGGGAGAGACTGAAGCTTTCTTT

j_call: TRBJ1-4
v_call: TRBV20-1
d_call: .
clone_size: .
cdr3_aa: CSASVREKLFF
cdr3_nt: TGCAGTGCTAGTGTCAGAGAAAAACTGTTTTTT

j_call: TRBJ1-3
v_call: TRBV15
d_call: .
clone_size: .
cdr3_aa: CATSREPTGNTIYF
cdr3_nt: TGTGCCACCAGCAGAGAGCCTACTGGAAACACCATATATTTT

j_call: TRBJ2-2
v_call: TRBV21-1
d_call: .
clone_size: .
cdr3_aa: CASSQVCPSNTGELFF
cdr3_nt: TGTGCCAGTTCTCAAGTTTGTCCTAGTAACACCGGGGAGCTGTTTTTT

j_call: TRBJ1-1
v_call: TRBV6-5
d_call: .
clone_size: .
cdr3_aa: CASSFQGTNTEAFF
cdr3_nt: TGTGCCAGCAGTTTCCAGGGGACGAACACTGAAGCTTTCTTT

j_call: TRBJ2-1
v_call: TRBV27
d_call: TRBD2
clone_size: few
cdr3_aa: CASSSSWVAGGEQFF
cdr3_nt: TGTGCCAGCAGTTCCTCTTGGGTAGCGGGGGGCGAGCAGTTCTTC

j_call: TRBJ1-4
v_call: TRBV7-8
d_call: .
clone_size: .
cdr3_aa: CASSLDAGWGEKLFF
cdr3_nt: TGTGCCAGCAGCTTAGACGCGGGTTGGGGTGAAAAACTGTTTTTT

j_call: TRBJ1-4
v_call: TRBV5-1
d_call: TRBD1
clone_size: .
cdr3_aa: CASSDWTGMLGDDEKLFF
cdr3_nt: TGCGCCAGCAGCGATTGGACAGGGATGCTAGGGGATGATGAAAAACTGTTTTTT